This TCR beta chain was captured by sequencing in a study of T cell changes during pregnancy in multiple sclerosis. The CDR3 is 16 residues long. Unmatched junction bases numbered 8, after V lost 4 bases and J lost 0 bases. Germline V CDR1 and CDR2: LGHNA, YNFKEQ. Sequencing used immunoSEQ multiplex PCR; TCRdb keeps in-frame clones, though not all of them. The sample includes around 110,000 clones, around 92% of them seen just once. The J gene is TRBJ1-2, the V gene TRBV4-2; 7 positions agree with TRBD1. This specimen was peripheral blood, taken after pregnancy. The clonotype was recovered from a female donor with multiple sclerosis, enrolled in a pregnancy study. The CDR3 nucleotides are TGTGCCAGCAGCCTCGAGGCCGGGACAGCTAACTATGGCTACACCTTC. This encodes CASSLEAGTANYGYTF.